This TCR beta chain derives from a study of blood T cell repertoires in COVID-19. Study background: Some COVID-19 samples were acute and others convalescent; all came from the United States, Italy and Spain. PBMCs, B-cell-depleted T cells, or T cells were the source of the cDNA or gDNA that made up the material.

CDR1 is SEHNR, CDR2 FQNEAQ, per germline (reference sequence). V dropped 4 bases and J dropped 1; count of bases not matched to a gene: 5. CDR3 length equals 16 residues. Enrolled during active infection, Seattle patients were then followed longitudinally. Authors' analysis steps: Reference gene primer amplification in the assay estimated nucleated cell counts. Profiled with immunoSEQ multiplex PCR; TCRdb holds only in-frame clones, not every one. The DNA gave D and trimming, while V, J and clone size come from that table. The data contain 270,000 or so clones, roughly 89% of them seen just once; the ten biggest clones take up roughly 10%.

This clonotype originated in a woman in her twenties or thirties with COVID-19, enrolled during active disease. The chain employs TRBV7-9 and TRBJ2-2; TRBD2 agrees at 8 bases. The source material was peripheral blood. The CDR3 bases are TGTGCCAGCAGCTCCGAAAGCGGGGGGAACACCGGGGAGCTGTTTTTT. Protein sequence: CASSSESGGNTGELFF.